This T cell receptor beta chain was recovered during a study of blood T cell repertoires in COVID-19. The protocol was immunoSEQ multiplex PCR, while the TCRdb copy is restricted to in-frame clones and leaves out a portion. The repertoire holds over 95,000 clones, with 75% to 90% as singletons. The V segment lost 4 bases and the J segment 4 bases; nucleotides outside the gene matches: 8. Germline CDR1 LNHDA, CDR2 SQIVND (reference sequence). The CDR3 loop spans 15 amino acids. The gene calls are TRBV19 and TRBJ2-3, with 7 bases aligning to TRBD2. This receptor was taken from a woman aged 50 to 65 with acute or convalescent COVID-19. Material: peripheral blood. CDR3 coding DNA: TGTGCCAGTAGTACCTTGGCGGGAGTGCCAGATACGCAGTATTTT. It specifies CASSTLAGVPDTQYF.